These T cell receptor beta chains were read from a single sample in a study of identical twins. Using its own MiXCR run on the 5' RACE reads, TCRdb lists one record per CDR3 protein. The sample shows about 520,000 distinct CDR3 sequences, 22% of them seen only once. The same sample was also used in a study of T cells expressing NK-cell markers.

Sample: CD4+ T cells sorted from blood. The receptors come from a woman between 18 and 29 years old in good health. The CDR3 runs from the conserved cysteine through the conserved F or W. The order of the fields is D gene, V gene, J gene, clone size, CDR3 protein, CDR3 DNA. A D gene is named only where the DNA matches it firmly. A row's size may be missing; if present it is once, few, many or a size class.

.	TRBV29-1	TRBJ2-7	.	CSVLTTEQYF	TGCAGCGTTCTCACCACCGAGCAGTACTTC
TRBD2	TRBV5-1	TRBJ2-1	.	CASSLQLAGLNEQFF	TGCGCCAGCAGCTTACAACTAGCGGGGCTCAATGAGCAGTTCTTC
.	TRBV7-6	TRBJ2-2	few	CASTTYRAGELFF	TGTGCCAGCACGACCTATCGGGCCGGGGAGCTGTTTTTT
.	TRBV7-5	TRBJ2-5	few	CISVPEARTVRETQYF	.
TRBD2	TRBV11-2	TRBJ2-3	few	CASSLERSSGSTDTQYF	TGTGCCAGCAGCTTAGAGAGGTCTAGCGGGAGCACAGATACGCAGTATTTT
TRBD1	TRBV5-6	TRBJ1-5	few	CASSTRRWDRYQPQHF	TGTGCCAGCAGCACCCGGAGGTGGGACAGATATCAGCCCCAGCATTTT
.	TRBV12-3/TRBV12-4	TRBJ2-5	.	CASSRSGETQYF	TGTGCCAGCAGTCGGAGCGGGGAGACCCAGTACTTC
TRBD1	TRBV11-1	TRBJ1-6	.	CASSKGTGGNSPLHF	TGTGCCAGCAGCAAAGGGACAGGGGGTAATTCACCCCTCCACTTT
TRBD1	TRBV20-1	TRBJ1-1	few	CSGRQGGNTEAFF	TGCAGTGGTCGACAGGGGGGGAACACTGAAGCTTTCTTT
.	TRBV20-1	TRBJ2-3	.	CSAPPSGSTDTQYF	TGCAGTGCCCCCCCCAGCGGTAGCACAGATACGCAGTATTTT
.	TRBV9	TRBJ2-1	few	CASSGDRNEQFF	TGTGCCAGCAGCGGCGACAGGAATGAGCAGTTCTTC
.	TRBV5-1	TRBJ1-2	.	CASSVLGVKGYTF	TGCGCCAGCAGCGTACTGGGGGTGAAGGGCTACACCTTC
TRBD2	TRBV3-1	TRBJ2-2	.	CASSHPSGSAGELFF	TGTGCCAGCAGCCACCCCAGCGGGAGCGCCGGGGAGCTGTTTTTT